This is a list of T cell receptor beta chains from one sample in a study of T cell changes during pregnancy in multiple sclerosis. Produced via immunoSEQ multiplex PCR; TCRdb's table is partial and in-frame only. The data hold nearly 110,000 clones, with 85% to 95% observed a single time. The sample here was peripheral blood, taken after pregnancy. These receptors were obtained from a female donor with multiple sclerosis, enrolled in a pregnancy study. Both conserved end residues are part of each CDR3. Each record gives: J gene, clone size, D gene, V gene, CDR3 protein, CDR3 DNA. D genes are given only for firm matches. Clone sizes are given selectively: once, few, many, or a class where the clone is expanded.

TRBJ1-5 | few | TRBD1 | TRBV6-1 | CASSGDREAQPQHF | TGTGCCAGCAGTGGGGACAGGGAGGCTCAGCCCCAGCATTTT
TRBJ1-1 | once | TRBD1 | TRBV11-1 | CASSIQSGTGRGAFF | TGTGCCAGCAGCATACAGTCCGGGACAGGGAGAGGGGCTTTCTTT
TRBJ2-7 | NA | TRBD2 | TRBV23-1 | CASSQFLAVTLYEQYF | TGCGCCAGCAGTCAATTTCTAGCGGTAACTCTCTACGAGCAGTACTTC
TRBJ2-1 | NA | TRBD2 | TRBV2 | CASAPWLAGGNEQFF | TGTGCCAGCGCCCCCTGGCTAGCGGGGGGAAATGAGCAGTTCTTC
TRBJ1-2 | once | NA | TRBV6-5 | CASSPLPNYGYTF | TGTGCCAGCAGTCCACTCCCTAACTATGGCTACACCTTC
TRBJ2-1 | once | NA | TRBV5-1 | CASSNLGGGSYNEQFF | TGCGCCAGCAGCAATCTCGGGGGTGGGTCCTACAATGAGCAGTTCTTC
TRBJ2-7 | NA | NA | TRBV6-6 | CASSLQRPSYEQYF | TGTGCCAGCAGTTTGCAGCGTCCCTCCTACGAGCAGTACTTC
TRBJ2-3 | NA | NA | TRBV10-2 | CASSVNGAPPTDTQYF | TGCGCCAGCAGTGTAAACGGAGCCCCCCCCACAGATACGCAGTATTTT
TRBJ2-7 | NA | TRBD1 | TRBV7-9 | CASSLETGVSYEQYF | TGTGCCAGCAGCTTAGAGACAGGGGTAAGCTACGAGCAGTACTTC
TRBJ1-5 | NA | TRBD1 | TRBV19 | CASRNRGSNQPQHF | TGTGCCAGTAGGAACAGGGGCAGCAATCAGCCCCAGCATTTT
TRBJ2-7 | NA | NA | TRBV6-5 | CASSNSYEQYF | TGTGCCAGCAGCAACTCCTACGAGCAGTACTTC
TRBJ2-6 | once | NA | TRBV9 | CASSARAGANVLTF | TGTGCCAGCAGTGCGAGGGCTGGGGCCAACGTCCTGACTTTC
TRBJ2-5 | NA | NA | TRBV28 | CASSSSPWTRQETQYF | TGTGCCAGCAGTTCTTCTCCCTGGACACGTCAAGAGACCCAGTACTTC
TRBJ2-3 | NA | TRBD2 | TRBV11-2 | CASSLSGGGATDTQYF | TGTGCCAGCAGCTTAAGCGGCGGGGGGGCAACAGATACGCAGTATTTT
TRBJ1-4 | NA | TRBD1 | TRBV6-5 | CASKPAGGPNEKLFF | TGTGCCAGCAAACCGGCAGGGGGCCCTAATGAAAAACTGTTTTTT